Described below is a single T cell receptor (beta chain) sequence and its context. Its cognate antigen is unknown. TCRdb reprocessed the reads via MiXCR and lists one record per CDR3 protein. The data hold around 360,000 distinct CDR3 sequences, with about 35% observed a single time. This specimen belongs to a study of T cell repertoires in cytomegalovirus infection. Whole-study results and caveats: Summed frequency of shared TCR beta families picked out CMV carriers who also had the relevant HLA. The ex vivo response was dominated by HLA-C-restricted CMV-specific TCR beta clonotypes.

The V gene lost 1 base and the J gene lost 2 bases, with 7 bases spanning the gap. CDR1 and CDR2 (germline): MGHRA, YSYEKL. The CDR3 is made up of 14 amino acids. Sequences were derived from cultured PBMCs, sampled from culture after CMV antigen stimulation. The chain has TRBV4-1 and TRBJ2-3; a possible D gene is TRBD2 (5 bases). The receptor's source is a human donor in good health (CMV status not recorded). Some clones in this sample may be carry-over from other donors' samples. The CDR3 sequence: CASSQARATDTQYF. DNA for the CDR3: TGCGCCAGCAGCCAAGCGCGGGCCACAGATACGCAGTATTTT.